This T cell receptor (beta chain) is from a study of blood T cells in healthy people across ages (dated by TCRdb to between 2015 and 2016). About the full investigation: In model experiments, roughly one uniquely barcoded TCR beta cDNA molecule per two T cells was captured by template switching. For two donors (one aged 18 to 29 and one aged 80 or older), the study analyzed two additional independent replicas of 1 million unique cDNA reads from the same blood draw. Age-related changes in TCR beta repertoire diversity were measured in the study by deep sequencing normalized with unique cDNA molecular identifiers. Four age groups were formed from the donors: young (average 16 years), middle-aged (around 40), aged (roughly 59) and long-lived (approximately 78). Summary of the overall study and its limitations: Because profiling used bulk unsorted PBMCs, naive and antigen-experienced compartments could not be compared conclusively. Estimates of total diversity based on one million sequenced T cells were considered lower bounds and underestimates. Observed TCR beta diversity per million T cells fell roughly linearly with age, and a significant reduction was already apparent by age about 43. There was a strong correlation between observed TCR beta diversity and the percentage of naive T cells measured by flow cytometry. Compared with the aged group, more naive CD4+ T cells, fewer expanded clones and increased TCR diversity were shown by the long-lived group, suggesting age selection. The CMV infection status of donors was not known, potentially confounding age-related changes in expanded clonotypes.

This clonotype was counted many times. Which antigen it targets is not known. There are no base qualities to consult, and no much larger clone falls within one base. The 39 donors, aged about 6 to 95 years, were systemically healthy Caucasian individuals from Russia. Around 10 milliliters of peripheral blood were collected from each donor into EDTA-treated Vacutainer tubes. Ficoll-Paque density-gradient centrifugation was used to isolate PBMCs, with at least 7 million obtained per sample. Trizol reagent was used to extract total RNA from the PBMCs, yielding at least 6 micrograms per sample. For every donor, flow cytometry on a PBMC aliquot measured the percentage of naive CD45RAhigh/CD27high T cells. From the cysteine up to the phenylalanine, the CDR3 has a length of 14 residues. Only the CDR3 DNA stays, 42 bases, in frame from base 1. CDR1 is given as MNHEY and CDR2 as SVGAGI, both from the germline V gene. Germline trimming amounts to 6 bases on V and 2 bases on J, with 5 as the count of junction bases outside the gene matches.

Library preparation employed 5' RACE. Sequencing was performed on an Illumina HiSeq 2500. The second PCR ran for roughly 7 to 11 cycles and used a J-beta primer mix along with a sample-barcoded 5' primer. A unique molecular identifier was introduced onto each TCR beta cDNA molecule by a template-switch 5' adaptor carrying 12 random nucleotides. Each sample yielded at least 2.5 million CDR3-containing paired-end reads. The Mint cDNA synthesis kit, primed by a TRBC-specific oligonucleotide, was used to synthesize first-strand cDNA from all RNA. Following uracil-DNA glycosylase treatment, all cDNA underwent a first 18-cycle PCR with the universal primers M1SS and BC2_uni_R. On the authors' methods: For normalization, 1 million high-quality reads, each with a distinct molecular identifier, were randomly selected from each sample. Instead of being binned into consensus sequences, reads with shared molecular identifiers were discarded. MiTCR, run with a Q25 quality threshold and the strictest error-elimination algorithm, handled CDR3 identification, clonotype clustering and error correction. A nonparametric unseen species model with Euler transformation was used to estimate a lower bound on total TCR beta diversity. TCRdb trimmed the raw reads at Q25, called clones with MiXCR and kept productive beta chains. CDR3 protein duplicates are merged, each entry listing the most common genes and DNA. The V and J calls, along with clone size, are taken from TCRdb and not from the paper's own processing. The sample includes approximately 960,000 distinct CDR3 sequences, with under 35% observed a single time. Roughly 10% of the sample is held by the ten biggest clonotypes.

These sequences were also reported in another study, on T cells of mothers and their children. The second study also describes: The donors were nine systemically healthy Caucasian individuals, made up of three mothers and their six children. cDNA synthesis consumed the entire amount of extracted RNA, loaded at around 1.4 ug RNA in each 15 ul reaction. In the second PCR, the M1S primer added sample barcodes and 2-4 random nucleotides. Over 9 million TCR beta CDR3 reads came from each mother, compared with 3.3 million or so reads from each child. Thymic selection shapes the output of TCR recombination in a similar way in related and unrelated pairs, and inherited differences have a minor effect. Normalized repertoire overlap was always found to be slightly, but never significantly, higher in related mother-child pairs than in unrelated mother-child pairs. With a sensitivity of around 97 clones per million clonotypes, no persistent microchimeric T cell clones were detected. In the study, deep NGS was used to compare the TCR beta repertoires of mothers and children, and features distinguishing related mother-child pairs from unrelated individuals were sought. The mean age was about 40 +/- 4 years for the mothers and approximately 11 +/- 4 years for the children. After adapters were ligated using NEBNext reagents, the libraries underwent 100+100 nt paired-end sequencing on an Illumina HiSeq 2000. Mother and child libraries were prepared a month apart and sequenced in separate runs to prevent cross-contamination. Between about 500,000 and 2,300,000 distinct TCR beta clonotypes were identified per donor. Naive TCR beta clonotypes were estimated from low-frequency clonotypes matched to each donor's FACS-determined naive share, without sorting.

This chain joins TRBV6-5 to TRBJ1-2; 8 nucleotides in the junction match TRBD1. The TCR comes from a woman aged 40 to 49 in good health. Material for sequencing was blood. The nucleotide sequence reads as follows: TGTGCCAGCAGCTTGAGGACAGGGAACTATGGCTACACCTTC. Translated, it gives CASSLRTGNYGYTF.